Each of the 4 T cell receptor beta chains below was sequenced from the same sample in a study of T cells generated in artificial thymic organoids. Organoids aggregated human HSPCs with DLL1-transduced murine MS5 stromal cells. The seeding cells were CD34+CD3- hematopoietic stem and progenitor cells purified by FACS to remove T cells. These receptors' targets are unknown. TCRalpha and TCRbeta libraries were amplified separately by semi-nested PCR with TRAC or TRBC reverse primers. TCRdb reprocessed the 5' RACE reads via MiXCR and lists one record per CDR3 protein. This sample has about 5,400 distinct CDR3 sequences, with less than 30% found just once. The sample was naive CD8+ T cells grown in artificial thymic organoids from cord blood stem and progenitor cells. Subset defined: CD3+TCRalphabeta+CD8SP T cells; for blood, CD45RO-CCR7+ naive CD8+ T cells. All receptors derive from a human donor who gave cord blood stem cells for thymic organoid culture, a cardiac surgery patient who gave postnatal thymus, or a blood donor (not recorded which).

This clonotype was found many times. The V gene is TRBV6-1, the J gene TRBJ2-7; D unclear. Deletions cut 1 base from V and 0 bases from J, with 4 bases between. Per germline, CDR1 MNHNS and CDR2 SASEGT. The CDR3 is made up of 13 amino acids. The CDR3 DNA reads TGTGCCAGCAGTGAAGGCAGCTCCTACGAGCAGTACTTC. Its protein product is CASSEGSSYEQYF.

This clonotype was recorded only once. The chain carries TRBV4-1 and TRBJ2-3; D unclear. The CDR3 sequence is 13 residues long. The germline CDR1 and CDR2 sequences are MGHRA and YSYEKL. The V end lost 3 bases, the J end lost 5 bases, and 9 bases lay between the germline ends. In DNA form, the CDR3 reads TGCGCCAGCAGCCACCCCGTAAGAGATACGCAGTATTTT. This codes for CASSHPVRDTQYF.

By proportion, this clonotype is medium-sized. The V gene is TRBV10-3, the J gene TRBJ2-4; D not resolved. V shed 10 bases and J shed 0 bases, with 10 bases lying between them. Germline CDR1 is ENHRY and CDR2 is SYGVKD. This CDR3 contains 13 residues. The CDR3 loop is CATGRLAKNIQYF. CDR3 coding DNA: TGTGCCACTGGGCGGCTAGCCAAAAACATTCAGTACTTC.

This clonotype is medium-sized within its sample. V gene TRBV4-2 combines with J gene TRBJ2-3; D is undetermined. The CDR3 has 15 amino acids. Germline CDR1 and CDR2: LGHNA and YNFKEQ. The V and J ends lost 1 base and 1 base respectively, with 9 bases between them. CDR3 loop: CASSQGCRRTDTQYF. The CDR3, as DNA: TGTGCCAGCAGCCAAGGCTGCAGGCGCACAGATACGCAGTATTTT.